Listed below are T cell receptor beta chains from one sample, sequenced in a study of T-cell memory formation after mild COVID-19. Using its own MiXCR run on the 5' RACE reads, TCRdb lists one record per CDR3 protein. The top ten clones hold roughly a quarter of a sample with more than 110,000 distinct CDR3 sequences, about 23% of them seen once. The material sequenced was PBMCs or a T cell subset sorted from them (not recorded which). These receptors came from an adult woman who had mild COVID-19 (a few samples of this study predate the infection). Cell type and time point are not known. CDR3s include the opening cysteine and the closing phenylalanine or tryptophan. The D gene is left open where the match is weak. Expanded clones get a size class; other rows say once, few or many, or leave the size out.

few,TRBJ1-1,.,TRBV12-3/TRBV12-4,CASSLFGMNTEAFF,TGTGCCAGCAGTTTATTTGGCATGAACACTGAAGCTTTCTTT
few,TRBJ2-1,.,TRBV10-3,CAISEGLSYNEQFF,TGTGCCATCAGTGAGGGACTTTCCTACAATGAGCAGTTCTTC
few,TRBJ2-3,.,TRBV5-1,CASSLVGPRTDTQYF,TGCGCCAGCAGCTTGGTAGGGCCTCGCACAGATACGCAGTATTTT
.,TRBJ1-6,.,TRBV4-1,CASSQDPPGSGNSPLHF,TGCGCCAGCAGCCAAGATCCCCCGGGGTCGGGGAATTCACCCCTCCACTTT
few,TRBJ1-2,.,TRBV9,CASSSTSSGGYTF,TGTGCCAGCAGCTCGACGAGCTCCGGGGGCTACACCTTC
.,TRBJ1-2,.,TRBV20-1,CSARSPGAHYGYTF,TGCAGTGCTAGGAGCCCAGGGGCGCACTATGGCTACACCTTC
few,TRBJ2-7,.,TRBV12-3/TRBV12-4,CASSMLGTTRSYEQYF,TGTGCCAGCAGTATGCTCGGGACAACGCGCTCCTACGAGCAGTACTTC
few,TRBJ2-1,.,TRBV6-2/TRBV6-3,CASSYDGDYNEQFF,TGTGCCAGCAGTTACGACGGAGATTACAATGAGCAGTTCTTC
few,TRBJ2-4,TRBD1,TRBV6-2/TRBV6-3,CATYDTGGARNIQYF,TGTGCCACCTACGACACAGGGGGCGCAAGGAACATTCAGTACTTC
few,TRBJ2-2,.,TRBV7-6,CASSFQGSTGELFF,TGTGCCAGCAGCTTCCAGGGGAGCACCGGGGAGCTGTTTTTT
.,TRBJ2-7,.,TRBV7-9,CASSLAGTSEQYF,TGTGCCAGCAGCTTAGCGGGTACGTCTGAGCAGTACTTC
.,TRBJ2-7,TRBD1,TRBV7-9,CASSLRTGATYEQYF,TGTGCCAGCAGCCTTCGGACAGGGGCAACCTACGAGCAGTACTTC
few,TRBJ2-7,.,TRBV6-6,CASSYYTAYEQYF,TGTGCCAGCAGTTACTACACAGCCTACGAGCAGTACTTC
.,TRBJ2-3,TRBD1,TRBV3-1,CASSQEGQGAGRDTQYF,TGTGCCAGCAGCCAAGAAGGCCAGGGGGCAGGTAGAGATACGCAGTATTTT
.,TRBJ2-4,.,TRBV11-3,CASSYRVGVAKNIQYF,TGTGCCAGCAGCTACAGGGTCGGCGTGGCCAAAAACATTCAGTACTTC
.,TRBJ2-7,TRBD1,TRBV6-5,CASRPGTVLFYEQYF,TGTGCCAGCAGACCCGGGACAGTCCTCTTCTACGAGCAGTACTTC
.,TRBJ2-5,TRBD2,TRBV20-1,CSAFSGRGETQYF,TGCAGTGCTTTTAGCGGGAGAGGTGAGACCCAGTACTTC
.,TRBJ2-7,TRBD1,TRBV11-2,CASSLRAGGFHEQYF,TGTGCCAGCAGCTTAAGGGCAGGGGGCTTCCACGAGCAGTACTTC
.,TRBJ2-1,TRBD1,TRBV5-1,CASSLEGQLGTEQFF,TGCGCCAGCAGCTTGGAGGGACAGCTTGGGACGGAGCAGTTCTTC
few,TRBJ2-2,TRBD2,TRBV14,CASSLRLAGVNTGELFF,TGTGCCAGCAGCCTCAGACTAGCGGGAGTTAACACCGGGGAGCTGTTTTTT
once,TRBJ2-5,.,TRBV27,CASSSEDHPGLVQETQYF,TGTGCCAGCAGTTCGGAGGATCATCCGGGACTTGTCCAAGAGACCCAGTACTTC
many,TRBJ1-3,TRBD1,TRBV12-3/TRBV12-4,CATQGGPGNTIYF,TGTGCCACCCAGGGGGGGCCTGGAAACACCATATATTTT
.,TRBJ2-7,.,TRBV20-1,CSGRGAGNEQYF,TGCAGTGGGAGGGGGGCAGGGAACGAGCAGTACTTC
.,TRBJ2-2,TRBD1,TRBV7-9,CASSLITGGRDWTGELFF,TGTGCCAGCAGCTTAATAACAGGGGGCCGGGACTGGACCGGGGAGCTGTTTTTT
few,TRBJ1-6,.,TRBV12-3/TRBV12-4,CASRLGRSPLHF,TGTGCCAGCAGATTAGGGAGATCACCCCTCCACTTT
.,TRBJ1-1,.,TRBV24-1,CATSEHPNTEAFF,TGTGCCACCAGTGAACACCCGAACACTGAAGCTTTCTTT
few,TRBJ1-2,TRBD1,TRBV7-6,CASSLRRGLEGYTF,TGTGCCAGCAGCTTAAGGAGGGGGCTAGAGGGCTACACCTTC
.,TRBJ2-1,.,TRBV18,CASSPGNNEQFF,TGTGCCAGCTCACCTGGAAACAATGAGCAGTTCTTC
.,TRBJ1-1,.,TRBV4-2,CASSQELEGRTEAFF,TGTGCCAGCAGCCAAGAACTAGAGGGGCGGACTGAAGCTTTCTTT
few,TRBJ2-7,.,TRBV5-1,CASSEPSYEQYF,TGCGCCAGCAGCGAACCCAGCTACGAGCAGTACTTC
.,TRBJ2-1,.,TRBV6-5,CASSLRVGDFIYNEQFF,TGTGCCAGCAGCCTTCGTGTAGGGGACTTTATCTACAATGAGCAGTTCTTC
.,TRBJ2-3,.,TRBV7-9,CASSTSKRVGSTDTQYF,TGTGCCAGCAGCACCTCAAAAAGGGTGGGCAGCACAGATACGCAGTATTTT
.,TRBJ2-7,TRBD2,TRBV29-1,CSVQLAGGRATYEQYF,TGCAGCGTTCAACTAGCGGGAGGGCGGGCTACCTACGAGCAGTACTTC
.,TRBJ2-3,.,TRBV3-1,CASSQDPGVGFTDTQYF,TGTGCCAGCAGCCAAGATCCAGGGGTGGGGTTTACAGATACGCAGTATTTT
.,TRBJ2-1,TRBD2,TRBV7-8,CASSPAGFSYNEQFF,TGTGCCAGCAGCCCAGCGGGGTTCTCCTACAATGAGCAGTTCTTC
.,TRBJ1-2,.,TRBV6-6,CASSYTAETGPLANYGYTF,TGTGCCAGCAGTTACACGGCCGAGACAGGCCCACTAGCTAACTATGGCTACACCTTC
.,TRBJ1-3,.,TRBV7-9,CASSLGGGNTIYF,TGTGCCAGCAGCTTAGGAGGGGGAAACACCATATATTTT
few,TRBJ2-5,TRBD1,TRBV27,CASSRTGVGETQYF,TGTGCCAGCAGTCGGACAGGGGTCGGAGAGACCCAGTACTTC
many,TRBJ2-1,.,TRBV7-9,CASSLPSSYNEQFF,TGTGCCAGCAGCTTACCAAGCTCCTACAATGAGCAGTTCTTC
few,TRBJ2-5,.,TRBV6-5,CASGQSGLETQYF,TGTGCCAGCGGGCAGTCGGGGTTGGAGACCCAGTACTTC
.,TRBJ2-7,TRBD1,TRBV29-1,CSVLVGQSYEQYF,TGCAGCGTTTTAGTGGGACAGAGCTACGAGCAGTACTTC
.,TRBJ2-6,.,TRBV7-9,CASSFQRTISGANVLTF,TGTGCCAGCAGCTTTCAACGGACGATTTCTGGGGCCAACGTCCTGACTTTC
.,TRBJ2-6,.,TRBV7-9,CASSPGTIFPSGANVLTF,TGTGCCAGCAGCCCAGGGACAATCTTTCCCTCTGGGGCCAACGTCCTGACTTTC
.,TRBJ1-1,.,TRBV6-5,CASSYSQGRNTEAFF,TGTGCCAGCAGTTACTCGCAGGGGAGGAACACTGAAGCTTTCTTT
.,TRBJ2-1,.,TRBV27,CASSSLSWNEQFF,TGTGCCAGCAGTTCCTTGAGTTGGAATGAGCAGTTCTTC
.,TRBJ2-3,.,TRBV24-1,CATSDLRVGTDTQYF,TGTGCCACCAGTGATTTGAGGGTCGGCACAGATACGCAGTATTTT
.,TRBJ2-1,.,TRBV24-1,CATSDPSNEQFF,TGTGCCACCAGTGACCCAAGTAATGAGCAGTTCTTC
.,TRBJ2-1,.,TRBV20-1,CSAPSPGLGYNEQFF,TGCAGTGCTCCTAGTCCGGGACTCGGGTACAATGAGCAGTTCTTC
few,TRBJ1-5,TRBD1,TRBV5-1,CASRPKGQYEDQPQHF,TGCGCCAGCAGGCCTAAGGGACAGTATGAGGATCAGCCCCAGCATTTT
.,TRBJ2-7,TRBD1,TRBV12-3/TRBV12-4,CASSPGDRGPYEQYF,TGTGCCAGCAGTCCGGGGGACAGGGGACCCTACGAGCAGTACTTC
few,TRBJ2-3,TRBD1,TRBV7-8,CASSSGTGGDTQYF,TGTGCCAGCAGTTCCGGGACAGGCGGTGATACGCAGTATTTT
.,TRBJ2-7,TRBD2,TRBV29-1,CSVRTSGRSGSYEQYF,TGCAGCGTTAGGACTAGCGGGAGATCCGGCTCCTACGAGCAGTACTTC
few,TRBJ2-1,.,TRBV7-9,CASRWSGNNEQFF,TGTGCCAGCCGTTGGTCGGGAAACAATGAGCAGTTCTTC
few,TRBJ2-7,.,TRBV11-2,CASSSEILYEQYF,TGTGCCAGCAGCAGCGAAATCCTCTACGAGCAGTACTTC
few,TRBJ2-1,.,TRBV5-5,CASSRDGGTQGEQFF,TGTGCCAGCAGCCGGGATGGGGGGACGCAGGGTGAGCAGTTCTTC
few,TRBJ2-5,.,TRBV28,CASSFRQGWQGETQYF,TGTGCCAGCAGTTTCCGCCAGGGGTGGCAGGGAGAGACCCAGTACTTC
.,TRBJ2-7,TRBD1,TRBV9,CASSPGDRPVEQYF,TGTGCCAGCAGCCCCGGGGACAGGCCCGTGGAGCAGTACTTC
few,TRBJ1-1,.,TRBV20-1,CSARVADRTEAFF,TGCAGTGCTAGAGTCGCGGACAGAACCGAAGCTTTCTTT
.,TRBJ1-1,.,TRBV6-1,CASREVGGEGLGAFF,TGTGCCAGCAGGGAGGTCGGGGGCGAGGGCCTCGGGGCTTTCTTT
.,TRBJ2-3,.,TRBV7-7,CASSLGGGREPTDTQYF,TGTGCTAGCAGCTTAGGAGGTGGGCGGGAACCCACAGATACGCAGTATTTT